These T cell receptor beta chains were read from a single sample in a study of CD4 T cells in relation to SARS-CoV-2 and coronaviruses. The protocol was immunoSEQ multiplex PCR, while the TCRdb copy is restricted to in-frame clones and leaves out a portion. The table lists 20,000 to 25,000 clones, approximately 72% of them singletons. Which antigens these TCRs recognize remains unknown. Sequencing was performed on CD4+ T cells from PBMCs, cultured in vitro. These receptors were taken from a human donor in good health. The CDR3 runs from the conserved cysteine through the conserved F or W. D genes are given only for firm matches. Not every row has a clone size; where given, it reads once, few, many or a size class.

v_call	d_call	clone_size	j_call	cdr3_aa	cdr3_nt
TRBV10-1	TRBD2	NA	TRBJ2-7	CASSERAGGPYEQYF	TGCGCCAGCAGTGAGCGGGCGGGAGGGCCCTACGAGCAGTACTTC
TRBV24-1	NA	NA	TRBJ2-2	CATSVGGMGRTTGELFF	TGTGCCACCAGTGTCGGGGGTATGGGTAGGACCACCGGGGAGCTGTTTTTT
TRBV11-3	NA	NA	TRBJ2-1	CASSLEAEQFF	TGTGCCAGCAGCTTAGAAGCTGAGCAGTTCTTC
TRBV28	TRBD2	NA	TRBJ2-7	CASSLPLADTGEQYF	TGTGCCAGCAGTTTACCACTAGCGGATACGGGAGAGCAGTACTTC
TRBV5-8	NA	NA	TRBJ1-6	CASSMGLRGYNSPLHF	TGTGCCAGCAGCATGGGACTGAGGGGATATAATTCACCCCTCCACTTT
TRBV28	NA	few	TRBJ1-5	CASYWGGQPQHF	TGTGCCAGCTATTGGGGTGGGCAGCCCCAGCATTTT
TRBV4-1	TRBD2	NA	TRBJ2-7	CASSQGGGGLAGYEQYF	TGCGCCAGCAGCCAAGGCGGGGGGGGACTAGCGGGATACGAGCAGTACTTC
TRBV12-5	NA	NA	TRBJ1-3	CASGLGIQGAGSGNTIYF	TGTGCTAGTGGTTTGGGAATACAGGGAGCGGGGTCTGGAAACACCATATATTTT
TRBV10-3	TRBD2	NA	TRBJ2-3	CATRAGTSGSLGTDTQYF	TGTGCCACCCGGGCCGGGACTAGCGGGAGTTTGGGCACAGATACGCAGTATTTT
TRBV7-2	NA	NA	TRBJ2-3	CASSPYADTQYF	TGTGCCAGCAGCCCCTATGCGGATACGCAGTATTTT
TRBV7-7	TRBD1	few	TRBJ2-2	CATGQGNTGELFF	TGTGCCACGGGACAGGGGAACACCGGGGAGCTGTTTTTT
TRBV6-4	TRBD1	NA	TRBJ1-1	CASRGGQGEAFF	TGTGCCAGCAGGGGGGGACAGGGCGAAGCTTTCTTT
TRBV5-6	TRBD1	NA	TRBJ1-2	CASSLYATGVGYTF	TGTGCCAGCAGCTTGTACGCGACAGGGGTTGGCTACACCTTC
TRBV3-1/TRBV3-2	NA	NA	TRBJ2-3	CASSDRSPRDTQYF	TGTGCCAGCAGCGACAGGTCCCCTAGGGATACGCAGTATTTT
TRBV5-1	TRBD2	few	TRBJ2-7	CASSPRSSGRADRYEQYF	TGCGCCAGCAGTCCCCGGTCTAGCGGGAGGGCCGACCGCTACGAGCAGTACTTC
TRBV10-3	NA	NA	TRBJ1-5	CAISESLGNQPQHF	TGTGCCATCAGTGAGTCTTTGGGCAATCAGCCCCAGCATTTT
TRBV11-1	TRBD1	NA	TRBJ2-3	CASRGQGTMTDTQYF	TGTGCCAGCAGGGGACAGGGTACGATGACAGATACGCAGTATTTT
TRBV2	TRBD2	NA	TRBJ2-7	CASSWTSGAYEQYF	TGTGCCAGCAGCTGGACTAGCGGGGCATACGAGCAGTACTTC
TRBV9	NA	NA	TRBJ2-5	CASSVEDWETQYF	TGTGCCAGCAGCGTAGAAGACTGGGAGACCCAGTACTTC
TRBV29-1	NA	NA	TRBJ2-5	CSVERDPGETQYF	TGCAGCGTTGAAAGGGACCCCGGAGAGACCCAGTACTTC
TRBV29-1	NA	few	TRBJ2-1	CSARGQVVAGETYNEQFF	TGCAGCGCCAGGGGGCAGGTTGTGGCGGGAGAAACCTACAATGAGCAGTTCTTC
TRBV28	TRBD1	NA	TRBJ1-4	CASSSQGEPNEKLFF	TGTGCCAGCAGTTCACAGGGGGAGCCTAATGAAAAACTGTTTTTT
TRBV5-6	NA	once	TRBJ2-3	CASSLVVDTQYF	TGTGCCAGCAGCTTGGTGGTGGATACGCAGTATTTT
TRBV27	NA	NA	TRBJ1-5	CASSSYRAGGLYSNQPQHF	TGTGCCAGCAGTTCCTACAGGGCGGGGGGCCTTTATAGCAATCAGCCCCAGCATTTT
TRBV5-1	NA	NA	TRBJ2-1	CASSLVSETYNEQFF	TGCGCCAGCAGCTTGGTTAGCGAGACCTACAATGAGCAGTTCTTC